The present entry profiles one T cell receptor beta chain with its context. As yet, its antigen is unknown. MiXCR was run by TCRdb on the 5' RACE reads, yielding one entry per CDR3 protein. The profile shows a few hundred thousand distinct CDR3 sequences, 17% of them singletons. This specimen comes from a study of CD8 T cells in ankylosing spondylitis. Study-level results: Reportedly, significant enrichment of disease-linked clones occurred in matched ankylosing spondylitis synovial fluid. Typical of ankylosing spondylitis blood, it appeared, was a TCR beta motif of several highly homologous variants. Peripheral blood samples showed relatively rare disease-linked clones, and these clones were CD8+. There were earlier reports of some motif variants in reactive arthritis synovial fluid and blood.

The V gene end was trimmed by 5 bases and the J gene end by 8 bases; junction bases not matched to a gene: 6. The CDR3 is 14 residues long. Germline V gene lookup returns CDR1 SGHVS and CDR2 FNYEAQ. The chain employs TRBV7-6 and TRBJ1-6; 7 positions agree with TRBD1. The receptor comes from a male donor with ankylosing spondylitis. Sequencing was performed on blood, either unsorted or a sorted T cell fraction (not recorded which). CDR3 coding DNA: TGTGCCAGCAGCAGGACAGGAAGGGATTCACCCCTCCACTTT. It encodes CASSRTGRDSPLHF.